The next 13 T cell receptor beta chains were all read from a single sample in a study of OX40 agonist ivuxolimab in advanced cancers. Using immunoSEQ multiplex PCR, the repertoire was profiled, and TCRdb retains in-frame clones only, with some absent. The sample consists of tens of thousands of clones, 87% of them appearing once. The material was CD4+ or CD8+ T cells sorted from blood, obtained in a trial of the OX40 agonist ivuxolimab. The receptors shown here come from an adult with an advanced solid tumor such as melanoma, head and neck, liver or kidney cancer.

The chain employs TRBV5-1 and TRBJ1-2; perhaps TRBD1 as D (5 bases). This CDR3 region has 11 residues. CDR1 SGHRS and CDR2 YFSETQ come from the germline V gene. V was shortened by 3 bases and J by 7 bases, with 7 bases between the two germline ends. The CDR3 nucleotides are TGCGCCAGCAGCTCCGGGGGTGGCTACACCTTC. This sequence encodes CASSSGGGYTF.

This clone was observed a few times. The V gene is TRBV28, the J gene TRBJ1-5; D is unclear. V lost 6 bases and J lost 6, with 9 bases in between. From germline, CDR1 is MDHEN and CDR2 SYDVKM. This CDR3 region has 12 residues. The CDR3 sequence: CASSRDAQPQHF. The CDR3 DNA follows: TGTGCCAGCAGCCGAGACGCTCAGCCCCAGCATTTT.

J is TRBJ1-2 and V is TRBV5-1; D possibly corresponds to TRBD1 (5 bases). V was shortened by 9 bases and J by 5 bases, with 17 bases between the two germline ends. Germline CDR1 reads SGHRS; CDR2 reads YFSETQ. The CDR3 contains 13 residues. CDR3 sequence: CATNRDGDYGYTF. CDR3 in DNA: TGCGCCACCAACCGGGACGGCGATTATGGCTACACCTTC.

This clone was counted only a few times. The chain uses TRBV5-1 and TRBJ1-2; D is unclear. The germline V and J ends were trimmed by 7 bases and 1 base, with 11 bases remaining between them. In germline, CDR1 is SGHRS, CDR2 YFSETQ. The CDR3 spans 13 residues. The DNA for the CDR3 is TGCGCCAGCGGGAGGACCGGTAACTATGGCTACACCTTC. This gives the protein CASGRTGNYGYTF.

The chain uses TRBV30 and TRBJ2-7, with D maybe TRBD1 (5 bases). The germline gives CDR1 GTSNPN, CDR2 SVGIG (reference sequence). This CDR3 has 12 residues. V lost 0 bases and J lost 4, with 7 bases in between. This CDR3 is CAWSVSGYEQYF. CDR3 in DNA: TGTGCCTGGAGTGTATCAGGGTACGAGCAGTACTTC.

This clone showed up just once. The chain has TRBV19 and TRBJ2-7, with D possibly matching TRBD2 (5 bases). CDR3 size: 12 residues. With 9 bases removed from V and 4 bases from J, the gap between germline ends came to 13 bases. Germline lookup yields CDR1 LNHDA and CDR2 SQIVND (reference sequence). CDR3 sequence: CASGPDLYEQYF. Here the CDR3 DNA reads TGTGCCAGCGGCCCGGACTTATACGAGCAGTACTTC.

The chain combines TRBV6-1 with TRBJ2-1, with D possibly being TRBD1 (6 bases). Germline CDR1 and CDR2: MNHNS and SASEGT. This CDR3 contains 14 residues. Trimming stripped 6 bases from V and 5 bases from J, with 14 bases between. Here the CDR3 DNA reads TGTGCCAGCAGAGGTCAGGGGTACGACAATGAGCAGTTCTTC. As protein: CASRGQGYDNEQFF.

This chain connects TRBV10-1 to TRBJ2-3; the D gene is possibly TRBD2 (6 bases). There are 15 residues in the CDR3. V was clipped by 6 bases and J by 4 bases, with 17 bases between them. Germline V gives CDR1 WNHNN, CDR2 SYGVQD (reference sequence). CDR3 sequence: CASRPRLDVSDTQYF. CDR3 DNA: TGCGCCAGCAGGCCGAGACTAGATGTATCAGATACGCAGTATTTT.

The V call is TRBV10-1, the J call TRBJ2-3; 7 bases match TRBD2. J lost 5 bases, V lost 6 bases, and 5 bases had no gene match. Germline assignment: CDR1 WNHNN and CDR2 SYGVQD (reference sequence). CDR3 length equals 13 residues. As DNA, the CDR3 is TGCGCCAGCAGCGCAGGGAGGGTAGATACGCAGTATTTT. Amino acids: CASSAGRVDTQYF.

This clone was counted between two and nine times. The chain combines TRBV5-1 with TRBJ2-5; TRBD1 matches at 12 bases. Germline V gene lookup returns CDR1 SGHRS and CDR2 YFSETQ. The CDR3 spans 14 residues. V shed 4 bases, J shed 5 bases, and the junction held 3 bases outside the gene matches. The CDR3 spells CASSGTGGAETQYF. CDR3 in DNA: TGCGCCAGCAGCGGGACAGGGGGCGCGGAGACCCAGTACTTC.

The chain links TRBV5-6 to TRBJ1-4; a possible D gene is TRBD1 (6 bases). The CDR3 totals 14 residues. Deletions cut 2 bases from V and 8 bases from J, with 13 bases between. Germline V gives CDR1 SGHDT, CDR2 YYEEEE. The CDR3 coding sequence is TGTGCCAGCAGCTTCCCGGGCGGGGGCGAAAAACTGTTTTTT. Protein: CASSFPGGGEKLFF.

This chain links TRBV18 with TRBJ1-2, with 7 nucleotides matching TRBD1. With 5 bases clipped from V and 2 bases from J, the junction kept 8 bases outside the gene matches. The CDR3 is 15 residues long. CDR1 and CDR2 from the germline V gene are KGHSH and LQKENI. The CDR3 loop reads CASSFRQGENYGYTF. The CDR3 nucleotides are TGTGCCAGCTCATTTCGACAGGGAGAAAACTATGGCTACACCTTC.

The genes are TRBV6-1 and TRBJ2-3; 15 nucleotides match TRBD2. Germline CDR1 is MNHNS and CDR2 is SASEGT. The CDR3 runs 19 residues. V lost 3 bases, J lost 4 bases, and 11 bases stayed unmatched. The CDR3 coding sequence is TGTGCCAGCAGTGACCCCGGACTAGCGGGAGGGCTGTCGGCAGATACGCAGTATTTT. This encodes CASSDPGLAGGLSADTQYF.